Listed below are T cell receptor beta chains from one sample, sequenced in a study of T cell clonotyping in hematopoietic cell transplantation. Profiled with immunoSEQ multiplex PCR; TCRdb holds only in-frame clones, not every one. Of 25,000 to 30,000 clones listed, about 93% are singletons. The sequencing used peripheral blood mononuclear cells, collected before stem cell transplant. Receptors originate from a man aged 50 or older with acute myeloid leukemia. Some clones in this sample may be carry-over from other donors' samples. Each CDR3 is given with its conserved first and last residue. The order of the fields is J gene, D gene, clone size, V gene, CDR3 protein, CDR3 DNA. The D gene is left open where the match is weak. Part of the rows lack a size; the others show once, few, many or a class for expanded clones.

j_gene: TRBJ2-2; d_gene: -; abundance: -; v_gene: TRBV11-3; CDR3aa: CASSSRTDGELFF; CDR3nt: TGTGCCAGCAGCTCCCGGACAGACGGGGAGCTGTTTTTT
j_gene: TRBJ1-1; d_gene: TRBD1; abundance: -; v_gene: TRBV19; CDR3aa: CASSAGTGGSTEAFF; CDR3nt: TGTGCCAGTAGTGCCGGGACAGGGGGATCCACTGAAGCTTTCTTT
j_gene: TRBJ2-7; d_gene: -; abundance: -; v_gene: TRBV7-8; CDR3aa: CASSPYRGSSYEQYF; CDR3nt: TGTGCCAGCAGCCCCTACCGGGGAAGCTCCTACGAGCAGTACTTC
j_gene: TRBJ2-6; d_gene: TRBD2; abundance: -; v_gene: TRBV7-2; CDR3aa: CASSYASGGFSGANVLTF; CDR3nt: TGTGCCAGCAGCTACGCTAGCGGGGGGTTCTCTGGGGCCAACGTCCTGACTTTC
j_gene: TRBJ2-3; d_gene: TRBD2; abundance: -; v_gene: TRBV7-7; CDR3aa: CASSPGLAIDTQYF; CDR3nt: TGTGCCAGCAGCCCCGGACTAGCGATAGATACGCAGTATTTT
j_gene: TRBJ1-2; d_gene: TRBD1; abundance: few; v_gene: TRBV2; CDR3aa: CASSPRQGVSGYTF; CDR3nt: TGTGCCAGCAGTCCTCGACAGGGGGTGAGTGGCTACACCTTC
j_gene: TRBJ2-1; d_gene: -; abundance: -; v_gene: TRBV28; CDR3aa: CASTAAGFEQFF; CDR3nt: TGTGCCAGCACCGCGGCGGGGTTTGAGCAGTTCTTC
j_gene: TRBJ2-7; d_gene: -; abundance: -; v_gene: TRBV5-4; CDR3aa: CASSILPGQTYEQYF; CDR3nt: TGTGCCAGCAGCATCCTTCCTGGACAGACTTACGAGCAGTACTTC
j_gene: TRBJ1-4; d_gene: -; abundance: -; v_gene: TRBV19; CDR3aa: CASSLRGPRPEKLFF; CDR3nt: TGTGCCAGTAGCCTCAGGGGACCCCGCCCTGAAAAACTGTTTTTT
j_gene: TRBJ2-2; d_gene: TRBD2; abundance: -; v_gene: TRBV11-2; CDR3aa: CASTPTSGAYTGELFF; CDR3nt: TGTGCCAGCACCCCTACTAGCGGGGCTTACACCGGGGAGCTGTTTTTT
j_gene: TRBJ1-5; d_gene: -; abundance: -; v_gene: TRBV28; CDR3aa: CASSTRTVPSPQHF; CDR3nt: TGTGCCAGCAGTACGCGGACCGTCCCATCGCCCCAGCATTTT
j_gene: TRBJ2-7; d_gene: TRBD2; abundance: -; v_gene: TRBV10-2; CDR3aa: CASSYNGGSYEQYF; CDR3nt: TGCGCCAGCAGTTACAACGGCGGGAGCTACGAGCAGTACTTC
j_gene: TRBJ2-3; d_gene: -; abundance: -; v_gene: TRBV7-2; CDR3aa: CASSSSTDTQYF; CDR3nt: TGTGCCAGCAGCTCGTCGACAGATACGCAGTATTTT
j_gene: TRBJ1-1; d_gene: -; abundance: -; v_gene: TRBV5-1; CDR3aa: CASSLEGTEAFF; CDR3nt: TGCGCCAGCAGCTTGGAGGGAACTGAAGCTTTCTTT
j_gene: TRBJ2-3; d_gene: -; abundance: -; v_gene: TRBV6-5; CDR3aa: CASSYRTKSTDTQYF; CDR3nt: TGTGCCAGCAGTTACCGCACAAAAAGCACAGATACGCAGTATTTT
j_gene: TRBJ2-2; d_gene: -; abundance: -; v_gene: TRBV21-1; CDR3aa: CASSKGPATNTGELFF; CDR3nt: TGTGCCAGCAGCAAAGGTCCGGCGACGAACACCGGGGAGCTGTTTTTT
j_gene: TRBJ2-5; d_gene: TRBD1; abundance: few; v_gene: TRBV5-1; CDR3aa: CASRTGAQETQYF; CDR3nt: TGCGCCAGCAGGACAGGGGCCCAAGAGACCCAGTACTTC
j_gene: TRBJ2-3; d_gene: -; abundance: -; v_gene: TRBV4-2; CDR3aa: CASSQDRGDTQYF; CDR3nt: TGTGCCAGCAGCCAAGATCGGGGAGATACGCAGTATTTT
j_gene: TRBJ2-7; d_gene: TRBD1; abundance: -; v_gene: TRBV19; CDR3aa: CASQPGTADSYEQYF; CDR3nt: TGTGCCAGCCAGCCCGGGACAGCCGACTCCTACGAGCAGTACTTC
j_gene: TRBJ2-2; d_gene: -; abundance: -; v_gene: TRBV10-3; CDR3aa: CAISEDVYTGELFF; CDR3nt: TGTGCCATCAGTGAGGATGTTTACACCGGGGAGCTGTTTTTT
j_gene: TRBJ2-2; d_gene: -; abundance: -; v_gene: TRBV19; CDR3aa: CATKGLFGTGELFF; CDR3nt: TGTGCCACCAAAGGGCTCTTCGGCACCGGGGAGCTGTTTTTT
j_gene: TRBJ2-7; d_gene: TRBD2; abundance: -; v_gene: TRBV7-2; CDR3aa: CASSPPSEAGASEQYF; CDR3nt: TGTGCCAGCAGCCCCCCCTCGGAGGCGGGAGCTTCCGAGCAGTACTTC
j_gene: TRBJ1-2; d_gene: TRBD1; abundance: once; v_gene: TRBV20-1; CDR3aa: CRGTGYSGYTF; CDR3nt: TGCAGAGGGACAGGGTACTCTGGCTACACCTTC
j_gene: TRBJ2-1; d_gene: TRBD2; abundance: -; v_gene: TRBV7-2; CDR3aa: CASSPWGLAESSYNEQFF; CDR3nt: TGTGCCAGCAGCCCATGGGGACTAGCGGAGAGCTCCTACAATGAGCAGTTCTTC
j_gene: TRBJ2-1; d_gene: TRBD2; abundance: -; v_gene: TRBV4-1; CDR3aa: CASSHPGAGGHNEQFF; CDR3nt: TGCGCCAGCAGCCACCCTGGGGCGGGGGGGCACAATGAGCAGTTCTTC
j_gene: TRBJ2-3; d_gene: TRBD2; abundance: -; v_gene: TRBV5-1; CDR3aa: CASSLTSGGLTDTQYF; CDR3nt: TGCGCCAGCAGCTTGACTAGCGGGGGCCTCACAGATACGCAGTATTTT
j_gene: TRBJ1-5; d_gene: -; abundance: -; v_gene: TRBV6-6; CDR3aa: CASSYSSQTLSQPQHF; CDR3nt: TGTGCCAGCAGTTACTCTTCCCAGACCCTCAGTCAGCCCCAGCATTTT
j_gene: TRBJ2-3; d_gene: -; abundance: -; v_gene: TRBV28; CDR3aa: CASSPWDHTDTQYF; CDR3nt: TGTGCCAGCAGTCCATGGGACCACACAGATACGCAGTATTTT
j_gene: TRBJ1-2; d_gene: -; abundance: once; v_gene: TRBV19; CDR3aa: CASSTYNTGYTF; CDR3nt: TGTGCCAGTAGTACCTACAATACAGGCTACACCTTC
j_gene: TRBJ1-2; d_gene: TRBD1; abundance: -; v_gene: TRBV15; CDR3aa: CATSRPRQGLEGYTF; CDR3nt: TGTGCCACCAGCAGACCCAGACAGGGATTGGAGGGCTACACCTTC
j_gene: TRBJ2-7; d_gene: -; abundance: once; v_gene: TRBV9; CDR3aa: CASSSQAGPSYEQYF; CDR3nt: TGTGCCAGCAGCTCCCAAGCGGGCCCTTCCTACGAGCAGTACTTC
j_gene: TRBJ1-5; d_gene: -; abundance: -; v_gene: TRBV29-1; CDR3aa: CSVAHREGPQHF; CDR3nt: TGCAGCGTCGCTCACAGGGAAGGGCCCCAGCATTTT
j_gene: TRBJ2-7; d_gene: -; abundance: -; v_gene: TRBV6-5; CDR3aa: CASSYSGAGPREQYF; CDR3nt: TGTGCCAGCAGTTACTCGGGGGCGGGGCCTCGGGAGCAGTACTTC
j_gene: TRBJ2-3; d_gene: -; abundance: -; v_gene: TRBV19; CDR3aa: CAMGGQGQGDF; CDR3nt: TGTGCCATGGGAGGGCAGGGGCAGGGGGATTTT